This record covers a single T cell receptor (beta chain). The source of the sample is a study of control samples from healthy donors and cancer patients. The method was immunoSEQ multiplex PCR; TCRdb's version includes in-frame clones alone and lacks a portion of them. The sample includes roughly 170,000 clones, approximately 94% of them seen just once. The CDR3 contains 16 residues. V shed 4 bases and J shed 2 bases, with 14 bases lying between them. Germline V gene data show CDR1 as KGHDR and CDR2 as SFDVKD. V usage is TRBV24-1 and J usage is TRBJ1-5; D is undetermined. This sequence originates from a woman between 18 and 29 years old in good health. The material sequenced was blood. CDR3 loop: CATSDTRLGGNQPQHF. Here the CDR3 DNA reads TGTGCCACCAGTGACACCCGCCTCGGGGGCAATCAGCCCCAGCATTTT.